This TCR beta chain stems from a study of tumor and adjacent non-tumor tissue in lung cancer. RNA was extracted from bulk tissue without any cell sorting. Distant lung tissue was collected more than 3 cm away from the tumor edge. Per the germline V gene, CDR1 is SQVTM and CDR2 is ANQGSEA. This CDR3 has 15 residues. With regard to this clonotype: The junction and the germline gene differ at one end; a read error may be behind it.

The library came from three nested PCR rounds adapted from ARM-PCR protocols. TCRdb re-derived calls from the multiplex PCR reads in MiXCR, one entry per CDR3 protein. The table includes about 44,000 distinct CDR3 sequences, under 75% detected once. The specimen was distant non-tumor lung tissue. This sequence was found in a woman aged 70-85 years with non-small cell lung cancer. This rearrangement joins TRBV29-1 to TRBJ2-1, with no clear D. CDR3 nucleotides: TGCAGCATTGACGGTCCTAAGCAGGAGTTCGATGAGCAGTTCTTC. Translation gives CSIDGPKQEFDEQFF.